The clone carrying this T cell receptor (beta chain) was counted ten times or more. Its matching antigen is unknown. This specimen belongs to a study of T cells in Graves' hyperthyroidism and ophthalmopathy. Study outcomes and limitations: Most expanded thyroid clonotypes above 0.001 recurred in blood.

V was clipped by 5 bases and J by 5 bases; unmatched bases: 8. This CDR3 is built from 16 residues. Amplification targeted TCR beta CDR3 regions from RNA transcripts. The HTBI primer set was used in a first-round RT-PCR of the TCR CDR3. One entry per CDR3 protein results from TCRdb running MiXCR on the multiplex PCR reads. The data contain 400,000 to 500,000 distinct CDR3 sequences, roughly 14% of them singletons. Graves' hyperthyroidism showing no ophthalmopathy progression within 18 months was considered stable. Patients aged 18 to 65 with hyperthyroidism were newly diagnosed, with duration under 2 months.

The TCR comes from a woman under 30 with Graves' hyperthyroidism. Sequencing was done on a sample of blood. The rearrangement joins TRBV12-3 or TRBV12-4 to TRBJ2-7; 14 bases align to TRBD2. The CDR3 region is CASSPRLAGGPDEQYF. DNA for the CDR3: TGTGCCAGCAGTCCCAGACTAGCGGGAGGGCCGGACGAGCAGTACTTC.